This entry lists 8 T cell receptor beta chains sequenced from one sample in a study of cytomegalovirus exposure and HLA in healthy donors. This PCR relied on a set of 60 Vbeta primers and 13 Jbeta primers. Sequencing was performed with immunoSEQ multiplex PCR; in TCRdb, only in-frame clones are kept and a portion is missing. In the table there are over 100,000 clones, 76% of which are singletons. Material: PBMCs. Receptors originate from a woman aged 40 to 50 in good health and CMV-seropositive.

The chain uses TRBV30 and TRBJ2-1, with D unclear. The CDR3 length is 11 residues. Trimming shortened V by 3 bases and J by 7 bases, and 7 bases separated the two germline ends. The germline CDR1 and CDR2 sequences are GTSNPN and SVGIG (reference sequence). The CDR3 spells CAWSAVNEQFF. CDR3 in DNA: TGTGCCTGGAGCGCGGTGAATGAGCAGTTCTTC.

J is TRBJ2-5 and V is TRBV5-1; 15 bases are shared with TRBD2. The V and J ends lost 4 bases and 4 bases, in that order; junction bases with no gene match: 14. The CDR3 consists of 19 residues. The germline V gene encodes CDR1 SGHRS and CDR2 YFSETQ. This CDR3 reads CASSAGTSGGRPGRETQYF. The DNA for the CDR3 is TGCGCCAGCAGCGCTGGGACTAGCGGGGGGCGCCCCGGGAGAGAGACCCAGTACTTC.

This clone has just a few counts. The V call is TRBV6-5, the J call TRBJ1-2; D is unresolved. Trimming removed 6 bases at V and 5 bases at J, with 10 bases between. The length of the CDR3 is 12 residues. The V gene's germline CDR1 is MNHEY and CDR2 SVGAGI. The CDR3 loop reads CASSPGRYGYTF. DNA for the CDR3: TGTGCCAGCAGCCCCGGGAGGTATGGCTACACCTTC.

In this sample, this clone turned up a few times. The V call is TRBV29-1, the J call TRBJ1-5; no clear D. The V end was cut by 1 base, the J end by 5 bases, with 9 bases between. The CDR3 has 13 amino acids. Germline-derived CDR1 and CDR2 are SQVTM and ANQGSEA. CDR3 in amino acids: CSVEVQADQPQHF. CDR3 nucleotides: TGCAGCGTTGAAGTGCAGGCTGATCAGCCCCAGCATTTT.

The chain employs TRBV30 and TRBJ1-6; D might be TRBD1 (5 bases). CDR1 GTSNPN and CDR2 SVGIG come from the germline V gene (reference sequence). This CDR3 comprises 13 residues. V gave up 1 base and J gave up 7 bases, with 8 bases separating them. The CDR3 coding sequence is TGTGCCTGGAGTGCACAGGAGAATTCACCCCTCCACTTT. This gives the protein CAWSAQENSPLHF. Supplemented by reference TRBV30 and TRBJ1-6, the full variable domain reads SQTIHQWPATLVQPVGSPLSLECTVEGTSNPNLYWYRQAAGRGLQLLFYSVGIGQISSEVPQNLSASRPQDRQFILSSKKLLLSDSGFYLCAWSAQENSPLHFGNGTRLTVT.

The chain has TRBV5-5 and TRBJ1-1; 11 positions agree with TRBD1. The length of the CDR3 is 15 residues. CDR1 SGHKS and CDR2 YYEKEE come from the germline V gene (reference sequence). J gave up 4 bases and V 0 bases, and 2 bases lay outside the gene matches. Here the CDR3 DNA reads TGTGCCAGCAGCTTGGTGGGGACAGGGGGCACTGAAGCTTTCTTT. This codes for CASSLVGTGGTEAFF.

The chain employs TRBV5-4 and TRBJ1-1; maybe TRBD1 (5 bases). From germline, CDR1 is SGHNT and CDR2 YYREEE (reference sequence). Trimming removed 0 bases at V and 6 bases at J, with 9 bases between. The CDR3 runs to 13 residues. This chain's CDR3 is CASSLGGGAEAFF. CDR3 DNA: TGTGCCAGCAGCTTGGGCGGGGGAGCTGAAGCTTTCTTT.

The CDR3 here is CASSSRGQGLNTEAFF. The CDR3 coding sequence is TGTGCCAGCAGCTCTAGAGGGCAGGGGCTGAACACTGAAGCTTTCTTT. The rearrangement joins TRBV7-9 to TRBJ1-1; D perhaps matches TRBD1 (6 bases). The CDR3 covers 16 residues. Germline V gene sequence: CDR1 SEHNR, CDR2 FQNEAQ (reference sequence). The V and J ends lost 4 bases and 0 bases respectively, with 15 bases between them.